The clone carrying this T cell receptor (beta chain) showed up just once. No antigen is known for it. The V end was cut by 1 base, the J end by 2 bases, with 13 bases between. The germline gives CDR1 MNHNS, CDR2 SASEGT. The CDR3 spans 16 residues. This specimen comes from a study of Tregs in tolerant kidney transplant recipients. Some clones are missing from TCRdb's copy, which holds only in-frame ones; the method was immunoSEQ multiplex PCR. Among 20,000 or so clones listed, about three fifths were seen once. This chain links TRBV6-1 with TRBJ2-3; D might be TRBD1 (5 bases). The receptor was isolated from a human donor in good health. The sample consisted of Tregs from blood cultured with allogeneic cells. CDR3 sequence: CASSEDTGSVTDTQYF. The CDR3 DNA sequence: TGTGCCAGCAGTGAAGACACAGGATCAGTCACAGATACGCAGTATTTT.